This T cell receptor beta chain is drawn from a study of radiotherapy plus CTLA-4 blockade in lung cancer. Sequenced by immunoSEQ multiplex PCR; TCRdb stores in-frame clones only, minus some. Of tens of thousands of clones listed, around 80% were seen once; the top ten hold 3.5% to 4%. Sequenced here: peripheral blood, sampled from a patient treated with radiotherapy plus ipilimumab. The origin of this receptor is a human donor with non-small cell lung cancer who had a partial response to radiotherapy plus ipilimumab.

The CDR3, as DNA: TGCGCCAGCAGCTTGTACGGGGGGCAAGAGACCCAGTACTTC. Residues: CASSLYGGQETQYF. This sequence joins TRBV5-1 and TRBJ2-5; 7 bases map to TRBD2. Germline assignment: CDR1 SGHRS and CDR2 YFSETQ. This CDR3 is built from 14 residues. V trimming: 1 base; J trimming: 2 bases; junction bases outside the gene matches: 2.